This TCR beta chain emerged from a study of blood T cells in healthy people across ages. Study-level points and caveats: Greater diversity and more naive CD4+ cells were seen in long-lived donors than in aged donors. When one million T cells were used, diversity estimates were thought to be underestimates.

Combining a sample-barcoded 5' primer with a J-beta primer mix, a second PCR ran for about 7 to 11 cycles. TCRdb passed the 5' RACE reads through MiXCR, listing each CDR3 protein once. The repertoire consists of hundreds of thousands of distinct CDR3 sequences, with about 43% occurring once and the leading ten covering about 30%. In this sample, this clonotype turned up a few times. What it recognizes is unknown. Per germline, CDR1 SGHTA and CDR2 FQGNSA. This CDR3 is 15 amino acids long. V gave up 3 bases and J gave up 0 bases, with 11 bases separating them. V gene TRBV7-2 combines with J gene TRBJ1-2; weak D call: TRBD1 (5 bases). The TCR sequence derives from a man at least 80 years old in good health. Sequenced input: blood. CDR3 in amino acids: CASSFDSSANYGYTF. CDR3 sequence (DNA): TGTGCCAGCAGCTTCGACAGTTCTGCTAACTATGGCTACACCTTC.